The next 29 T cell receptor beta chains were all read from a single sample in a study of OX40 agonist ivuxolimab in advanced cancers. Using immunoSEQ multiplex PCR, the repertoire was profiled, and TCRdb retains in-frame clones only, with some absent. In the table there are approximately 60,000 clones, 84% of which are singletons. Sample: CD4+ or CD8+ T cells sorted from blood, taken in a trial of the OX40 agonist ivuxolimab. These receptors all stem from an adult with an advanced solid tumor such as melanoma, head and neck, liver or kidney cancer.

The J gene is TRBJ1-2, the V gene TRBV5-1; D gene unclear. Trimming removed 4 bases from V and 3 bases from J, with 7 bases in between. Germline CDR1 and CDR2: SGHRS and YFSETQ. This CDR3 spans 12 amino acids. CDR3 coding DNA: TGCGCCAGCAGCCTGGATGACTATGGCTACACCTTC. It is translated as CASSLDDYGYTF.

The chain carries TRBV2 and TRBJ1-2; 9 bases agree with TRBD1. The CDR3 extends over 13 amino acids. V trimming: 5 bases; J trimming: 6 bases; junction bases outside the gene matches: 4. Germline V lookup: CDR1 SNHLY, CDR2 FYNNEI. In nucleotides, the CDR3 is TGTGCCAGCAGTAACCGGGACAGGGATGGCTACACCTTC. Its translation: CASSNRDRDGYTF.

The gene calls are TRBV9 and TRBJ2-3; D is ambiguous. V dropped 3 bases and J dropped 4 bases, with 15 bases sitting between them. The CDR3 loop spans 15 amino acids. Germline V CDR1 and CDR2: SGDLS, YYNGEE. CDR3 protein: CASSGRGSRADTQYF. CDR3 in DNA: TGTGCCAGCAGCGGTCGCGGCAGTCGGGCAGATACGCAGTATTTT.

This chain links TRBV2 with TRBJ2-1; D call uncertain. The length of the CDR3 is 16 residues. The V and J ends lost 4 bases and 6 bases respectively, with 19 bases between them. The germline V gene encodes CDR1 SNHLY and CDR2 FYNNEI. CDR3 in amino acids: CASSGYSLGNFNEQFF. CDR3 nucleotide sequence: TGTGCCAGCAGTGGCTACTCTTTGGGTAACTTCAATGAGCAGTTCTTC.

V is TRBV5-1 and J is TRBJ2-1; 9 nucleotides agree with TRBD2. The CDR3 is 15 residues long. The germline gives CDR1 SGHRS, CDR2 YFSETQ. V trimming: 0 bases; J trimming: 2 bases; junction bases outside the gene matches: 0. The CDR3 nucleotides are TGCGCCAGCAGCTTGGGACTAGCGGCCTACAATGAGCAGTTCTTC. This encodes CASSLGLAAYNEQFF.

The chain has TRBV11-2 and TRBJ2-2; D not certain. The germline V and J ends were trimmed by 1 base and 4 bases, with 10 bases remaining between them. The germline V gene encodes CDR1 SGHAT and CDR2 FQNNGV. CDR3 length equals 15 residues. The CDR3 spells CASSLVDWITGELFF. CDR3 sequence (DNA): TGTGCCAGCAGCTTAGTTGACTGGATCACCGGGGAGCTGTTTTTT.

The chain is built from TRBV2 and TRBJ2-7, with TRBD2 identical over 9 bases. The length of the CDR3 is 14 residues. Trimming took 3 bases from V and 2 from J; bases not matched to a gene: 2. CDR1 is SNHLY, CDR2 FYNNEI, per germline. The CDR3 reads CASSETSGTYEQYF. CDR3 nucleotide sequence: TGTGCCAGCAGTGAGACTAGCGGAACCTACGAGCAGTACTTC.

Regarding this clone: Compared with germline, one end of the junction differs, possibly owing to a read error. The V and J genes are TRBV28 and TRBJ2-7; possible D gene TRBD1, 5 bases. The CDR3 spans 14 residues. Germline CDR1 MDHEN, CDR2 SYDVKM. The chain's CDR3 is CAGSLSGPSAEQYF. The CDR3 nucleotides are TGTGCCGGCAGTTTATCAGGGCCCTCCGCCGAGCAGTACTTC.

V is TRBV19 and J is TRBJ1-2; 11 bases fit TRBD1. This CDR3 contains 14 residues. Per germline, CDR1 LNHDA and CDR2 SQIVND (reference sequence). V shed 2 bases and J 8 bases; nucleotides not matched to a gene: 4. The CDR3 reads CASSIPGQGAGYTF. CDR3 sequence (DNA): TGTGCCAGTAGTATACCCGGACAGGGGGCGGGCTACACCTTC.

The sample holds a few counts of this clone. V is TRBV14 and J is TRBJ2-2; D perhaps matches TRBD2 (6 bases). The CDR3 is 15 amino acids. The germline gives CDR1 SGHDN, CDR2 FVKESK. The V end lost 2 bases, the J end lost 4 bases, and 11 bases lay between the germline ends. As DNA, the CDR3 is TGTGCCAGCAGCCAAATTGCCGGGGGCACCGGGGAGCTGTTTTTT. Translating gives CASSQIAGGTGELFF.

The V and J genes are TRBV9 and TRBJ2-7; TRBD2 agrees at 7 bases. There are 15 residues in the CDR3. Germline lookup yields CDR1 SGDLS and CDR2 YYNGEE. After removal of 2 bases from V and 3 bases from J, the junction contained 8 bases not matched to a gene. DNA of the CDR3: TGTGCCAGCAGCGTCGAAGCGTCTAGCGGCTACGAGCAGTACTTC. Protein product: CASSVEASSGYEQYF.

This chain joins TRBV5-1 and TRBJ2-1; 10 positions agree with TRBD1. J lost 4 bases, V lost 2 bases, and 3 bases had no gene match. Germline CDR1 SGHRS, CDR2 YFSETQ. This CDR3 contains 15 residues. The DNA for the CDR3 is TGCGCCAGCAGCTTTCCGGGACAGGGGTACAATGAGCAGTTCTTC. It is translated as CASSFPGQGYNEQFF.

The chain employs TRBV7-6 and TRBJ2-7, with D tentatively TRBD2 (6 bases). The V and J ends lost 0 bases and 3 bases respectively, with 9 bases between them. The CDR3 runs 14 residues. Germline CDR1 and CDR2: SGHVS and FNYEAQ. The CDR3 here is CASSLAGRDYEQYF. In DNA form, the CDR3 reads TGTGCCAGCAGCTTAGCCGGGAGAGACTACGAGCAGTACTTC.

The J gene is TRBJ1-3, the V gene TRBV5-6, with D hard to call. Trimming cost V 4 bases and J 5 bases, with 10 bases left between them. The CDR3 is 13 residues long. Germline V gives CDR1 SGHDT, CDR2 YYEEEE. The CDR3 DNA sequence: TGTGCCAGCAGCGTAGGACTCCGAAACACCATATATTTT. The encoded protein is CASSVGLRNTIYF. Drawing the rest from reference TRBV5-6 and TRBJ1-3, the complete variable domain is DAGVTQSPTHLIKTRGQQVTLRCSPKSGHDTVSWYQQALGQGPQFIFQYYEEEERQRGNFPDRFSGHQFPNYSSELNVNALLLGDSALYLCASSVGLRNTIYFGEGSWLTVV.

The chain joins TRBV5-1 to TRBJ1-1, with 10 bases fitting TRBD1. The length of the CDR3 is 16 residues. Germline CDR1 and CDR2: SGHRS and YFSETQ. After removal of 5 bases from V and 0 bases from J, the junction contained 7 bases not matched to a gene. The CDR3 reads CASRKDRGSMNTEAFF. The CDR3 nucleotides read TGCGCCAGCAGGAAGGACAGGGGGTCTATGAACACTGAAGCTTTCTTT.

This chain uses TRBV5-1 with TRBJ2-7; 9 nucleotides agree with TRBD2. Trimming cost V 1 base and J 5 bases; bases outside gene matches: 7. The CDR3 length is 15 residues. Germline loops: CDR1 SGHRS, CDR2 YFSETQ. The CDR3 region is CASSLTPSGDDEQYF. As DNA, the CDR3 is TGCGCCAGCAGCTTGACGCCTAGCGGGGACGACGAGCAGTACTTC.

The chain links TRBV19 to TRBJ2-7, with 9 positions matching TRBD2. CDR1 is LNHDA, CDR2 SQIVND, per germline (reference sequence). The CDR3 length is 17 residues. The trim removed 5 bases at V and 2 bases at J, leaving 13 bases unmatched. CDR3 nucleotide sequence: TGTGCCAGTAGTGAAAGGACTAGCGATTTATCTACCTACGAGCAGTACTTC. Its protein is CASSERTSDLSTYEQYF.

The J gene is TRBJ2-1, the V gene TRBV12-1; the DNA was not used to check the table's D call, TRBD2. TRBV12-1 is annotated as a pseudogene. The CDR3 contains 15 residues. The CDR3 reads CARSTSGSSYNEQFF. The CDR3 bases are TGTGCCAGGTCGACTAGCGGGAGCTCCTACAATGAGCAGTTCTTC.

The V call is TRBV4-3, the J call TRBJ2-3; TRBD2 agrees at 8 bases. The germline CDR1 and CDR2 sequences are LGHNA and YSLEER. This CDR3 comprises 16 residues. The V segment lost 0 bases and the J segment 5 bases; nucleotides outside the gene matches: 7. The CDR3 here is CASSQEPRGGVDTQYF. The DNA of the CDR3 is TGCGCCAGCAGCCAAGAGCCCCGGGGGGGGGTAGATACGCAGTATTTT.

The rearrangement uses TRBV28 and TRBJ1-1; the D gene is possibly TRBD1 (5 bases). Germline V lookup: CDR1 MDHEN, CDR2 SYDVKM. This CDR3 is 15 amino acids long. The V gene lost 2 bases and the J gene lost 4 bases, with 14 bases spanning the gap. The CDR3 loop is CASSLVRDLSTEAFF. The CDR3 region has the DNA TGTGCCAGCAGTTTAGTCCGGGACCTAAGCACTGAAGCTTTCTTT.

The genes are TRBV18 and TRBJ1-6; tentatively, D is TRBD1 (6 bases). V lost 4 bases, J lost 7 bases, and 11 bases lay in between. CDR3 length: 14 residues. The germline V gene has CDR1 KGHSH and CDR2 LQKENI. The CDR3 is CASSRDKGNSPLHF. The CDR3 DNA sequence: TGTGCCAGCTCACGGGACAAGGGGAATTCACCCCTCCACTTT.

The chain couples TRBV11-2 to TRBJ2-7, with 8 bases matching TRBD2. The V segment lost 2 bases and the J segment 4 bases; nucleotides outside the gene matches: 7. Germline-derived CDR1 and CDR2 are SGHAT and FQNNGV. This CDR3 contains 15 residues. The CDR3 loop is CASSLSVREEYEQYF. DNA of the CDR3: TGTGCCAGCAGCTTATCTGTGCGGGAGGAATACGAGCAGTACTTC.

The chain employs TRBV7-8 and TRBJ2-7; D gene ambiguous. V was trimmed by 0 bases and J by 1 base, leaving 13 bases between them. The germline gives CDR1 SGHVS, CDR2 FQNEAQ. The CDR3 has 16 amino acids. The chain's CDR3 is CASSLAGRSLSYEQYF. CDR3 coding DNA: TGTGCCAGCAGCTTAGCGGGTCGCTCGCTTTCCTACGAGCAGTACTTC.

Only a few counts were recorded for this clone. This chain joins TRBV30 and TRBJ1-2, with D unresolved. V was trimmed by 3 bases and J by 6 bases, leaving 14 bases between them. CDR3 length equals 13 residues. In germline, CDR1 is GTSNPN, CDR2 SVGIG (reference sequence). The chain's CDR3 is CAWRGPTGDGYTF. In DNA, the CDR3 is TGTGCCTGGAGAGGACCCACCGGGGATGGCTACACCTTC.

This clone was seen a handful of times. The CDR3 loop reads CAISESRQGTAGDYGYTF. The CDR3 DNA reads TGTGCCATCAGTGAGTCGCGACAGGGGACGGCGGGGGACTATGGCTACACCTTC. The chain recombines TRBV10-3 with TRBJ1-2, with 8 positions matching TRBD1. The ends lost 0 bases at V and 3 bases at J; junction bases unmatched: 12. CDR3 length: 18 amino acids. The V gene's germline CDR1 is ENHRY and CDR2 SYGVKD.

The chain has TRBV29-1 and TRBJ2-5; 10 bases fit TRBD2. V lost 6 bases to trimming and J lost 0 bases; unmatched junction nucleotides: 7. The CDR3 spans 15 residues. CDR1 and CDR2 (germline): SQVTM, ANQGSEA. In DNA, the CDR3 is TGCAGCGTAGCCGCTAGCGGGAGTAACCAAGAGACCCAGTACTTC. It specifies CSVAASGSNQETQYF.

The chain combines TRBV5-1 with TRBJ2-1, with 8 bases aligning to TRBD2. CDR1 and CDR2 (germline): SGHRS, YFSETQ. This CDR3 comprises 14 residues. V gave up 7 bases and J gave up 0 bases; unmatched junction bases: 3. The CDR3 coding sequence is TGCGCCAGCGGAAGCGGGAGCTCCTACAATGAGCAGTTCTTC. Protein sequence: CASGSGSSYNEQFF.

This sequence joins TRBV6-5 and TRBJ2-7; 13 nucleotides agree with TRBD2. J was trimmed by 6 bases and V by 4 bases; bases with no gene match: 6. The CDR3 sequence is 15 residues long. Germline lookup yields CDR1 MNHEY and CDR2 SVGAGI. The CDR3 DNA is TGTGCCAGCAGTTCGGGTACTAGCGGGAGGGGCGAGCAGTACTTC. It translates to CASSSGTSGRGEQYF.

The rearrangement uses TRBV15 and TRBJ2-7; D remains unclear. The CDR3 has 15 residues. The V end lost 2 bases, the J end lost 0 bases, and 11 bases lay between the germline ends. The germline gives CDR1 LNHNV, CDR2 YYDKDF (reference sequence). In nucleotides, the CDR3 is TGTGCCACCAGCAGAATCCCAGGCCTCTCCTACGAGCAGTACTTC. The encoded protein is CATSRIPGLSYEQYF.